Below are 25 T cell receptor beta chains sequenced from a single sample in a study of blood T cell repertoires in COVID-19. Generated by immunoSEQ multiplex PCR, the TCRdb table keeps only in-frame clones and is missing some. Of fewer than 110,000 clones listed, 85% are singletons. Sample: peripheral blood. These receptors all stem from a woman between 65 and 79 years old with active or convalescent COVID-19.

The chain joins TRBV5-1 to TRBJ2-7; 7 bases are shared with TRBD2. Germline V gives CDR1 SGHRS, CDR2 YFSETQ. V lost 3 bases to trimming and J lost 7 bases; unmatched junction nucleotides: 13. This CDR3 region has 15 residues. In DNA, the CDR3 is TGCGCCAGCAGCTCCGCGACTAGCACCTTTGTGGAGCAGTACTTC. Protein product: CASSSATSTFVEQYF.

This chain uses TRBV5-6 with TRBJ2-7; 8 nucleotides agree with TRBD2. The CDR3 is 15 residues long. Per the germline V gene, CDR1 is SGHDT and CDR2 is YYEEEE. With 4 bases clipped from V and 6 bases from J, the junction kept 12 bases outside the gene matches. For the CDR3, the DNA is TGTGCCAGCAGCCTGACAACGGGGGGGCTCGGCGAGCAGTACTTC. It codes for CASSLTTGGLGEQYF. Drawing the rest from reference TRBV5-6 and TRBJ2-7, the complete variable domain is DAGVTQSPTHLIKTRGQQVTLRCSPKSGHDTVSWYQQALGQGPQFIFQYYEEEERQRGNFPDRFSGHQFPNYSSELNVNALLLGDSALYLCASSLTTGGLGEQYFGPGTRLTVT.

The rearrangement joins TRBV11-2 to TRBJ1-2, with 8 bases identical to TRBD1. J gave up 6 bases and V 5 bases, and 8 bases lay outside the gene matches. The germline V gene encodes CDR1 SGHAT and CDR2 FQNNGV. The CDR3 is 14 amino acids. CDR3 coding DNA: TGTGCCAGCAGCCAACCGGACAGGGAGGATGGCTACACCTTC. Translation gives CASSQPDREDGYTF.

This chain uses TRBV15 with TRBJ1-1; 9 bases map to TRBD1. The CDR3 is 17 amino acids. Germline values: CDR1 LNHNV, CDR2 YYDKDF (reference sequence). With V trimmed by 8 bases and J by 0 bases, 13 bases remained unmatched. This CDR3 reads CATRHRGQGLLNTEAFF. DNA of the CDR3: TGTGCCACCCGCCATAGAGGACAGGGGTTGTTGAACACTGAAGCTTTCTTT.

The rearrangement links TRBV5-5 to TRBJ2-3; D ambiguous. CDR3 length equals 14 residues. The germline V gene has CDR1 SGHKS and CDR2 YYEKEE (reference sequence). The V gene lost 1 base and the J gene lost 0 bases, with 6 bases spanning the gap. The CDR3 nucleotides read TGTGCCAGCAGCTTGTATCTAAGCACAGATACGCAGTATTTT. It specifies CASSLYLSTDTQYF. Together with reference TRBV5-5 and TRBJ2-3, the CDR3 gives the full variable domain: DAGVTQSPTHLIKTRGQQVTLRCSPISGHKSVSWYQQVLGQGPQFIFQYYEKEERGRGNFPDRFSARQFPNYSSELNVNALLLGDSALYLCASSLYLSTDTQYFGPGTRLTVL.

The chain uses TRBV4-3 and TRBJ2-3; 11 positions match TRBD2. This CDR3 is 15 amino acids long. The V and J ends lost 4 bases and 5 bases, in that order; junction bases with no gene match: 5. From germline, CDR1 is LGHNA and CDR2 YSLEER. The CDR3 nucleotides read TGCGCCAGCAGCCCCTTTAGCGGGAGGGTAGATACGCAGTATTTT. It encodes CASSPFSGRVDTQYF.

The genes are TRBV30 and TRBJ2-1; 12 bases line up with TRBD2. Germline loops: CDR1 GTSNPN, CDR2 SVGIG (reference sequence). The CDR3 loop spans 15 amino acids. Germline trimming cut 0 bases from V and 9 bases from J; bases unmatched to any gene: 6. This CDR3 reads CAWSVQLAGGGEQFF. In DNA form, the CDR3 reads TGTGCCTGGAGTGTACAGCTAGCGGGAGGGGGTGAGCAGTTCTTC.

The CDR3 nucleotides read TGTGCCACCAGTGATCACGACAGGGATGGCTACACCTTC. Its protein product is CATSDHDRDGYTF. V and J are TRBV24-1 and TRBJ1-2, with TRBD1 matching over 7 bases. The J segment lost 6 bases and the V segment lost 3 bases, leaving 3 bases of the junction unmatched. This CDR3 comprises 13 residues. Looked up from germline, CDR1 is KGHDR and CDR2 is SFDVKD.

The rearrangement links TRBV27 to TRBJ2-3; D gene ambiguous. Per the germline V gene, CDR1 is MNHEY and CDR2 is SMNVEV (reference sequence). The CDR3 has 13 residues. Trimming pared 3 bases from V and 5 bases from J, leaving 9 bases between. The CDR3 protein is CASSLSWQDTQYF. The CDR3 nucleotides are TGTGCCAGCAGTTTGTCCTGGCAAGATACGCAGTATTTT.

V usage is TRBV18 and J usage is TRBJ1-2; possibly TRBD1 for D (6 bases). The germline V and J ends were trimmed by 5 bases and 4 bases, with 14 bases remaining between them. The germline V gene encodes CDR1 KGHSH and CDR2 LQKENI. This CDR3 is 14 amino acids long. The CDR3 sequence is CASSSGTTAYGYTF. CDR3 sequence (DNA): TGTGCCAGCTCAAGTGGGACAACCGCCTATGGCTACACCTTC. Based on the CDR3 plus reference TRBV18 and TRBJ1-2, the full variable domain is NAGVMQNPRHLVRRRGQEARLRCSPMKGHSHVYWYRQLPEEGLKFMVYLQKENIIDESGMPKERFSAEFPKEGPSILRIQQVVRGDSAAYFCASSSGTTAYGYTFGSGTRLTVV.

CDR3 nucleotides: TGTGCCAGCAGCGTAAAGGCGGGAGCAACCTACAATGAGCAGTTCTTC. This gives the protein CASSVKAGATYNEQFF. The rearrangement uses TRBV9 and TRBJ2-1, with 7 bases lining up with TRBD2. Looked up from germline, CDR1 is SGDLS and CDR2 is YYNGEE. Trimming cost V 1 base and J 2 bases; bases outside gene matches: 6. The CDR3 is 16 residues long.

The chain has TRBV7-8 and TRBJ1-1; the D gene is possibly TRBD1 (6 bases). Trimming pared 5 bases from V and 8 bases from J, leaving 21 bases between. CDR1 is SGHVS, CDR2 FQNEAQ, per germline. CDR3 size: 15 residues. The DNA of the CDR3 is TGTGCCAGCAGCGTTACAGGGCATGATAAGTCGGAAGCTTTCTTT. Protein sequence: CASSVTGHDKSEAFF.

V usage is TRBV6-2 or TRBV6-3 and J usage is TRBJ1-5; 10 positions agree with TRBD1. The CDR3 has 18 residues. The V segment lost 6 bases and the J segment 2 bases; nucleotides outside the gene matches: 13. Per the germline V gene, CDR1 is MNHEY and CDR2 is SVGEGT. Written as DNA, the CDR3 is TGTGCCAGCAGCAATGACAGGGGGCCCATCGGGGGCAATCAGCCCCAGCATTTT. Amino acid sequence: CASSNDRGPIGGNQPQHF.

The chain combines TRBV2 with TRBJ2-7; D not certain. Per the germline V gene, CDR1 is SNHLY and CDR2 is FYNNEI. This CDR3 has 14 residues. Trimming pared 3 bases from V and 6 bases from J, leaving 15 bases between. CDR3 amino acids: CASSDRRYPFEQYF. In DNA, the CDR3 is TGTGCCAGCAGTGACAGGCGCTACCCTTTCGAGCAGTACTTC.

This sequence joins TRBV7-2 and TRBJ2-1; D ambiguous. The CDR3 loop spans 16 amino acids. The germline CDR1 and CDR2 sequences are SGHTA and FQGNSA. The V and J ends lost 2 bases and 4 bases respectively, with 15 bases between them. CDR3 coding DNA: TGTGCCAGCAGCTTATCGGCAGTCAGGCTGTACAATGAGCAGTTCTTC. Amino acid sequence: CASSLSAVRLYNEQFF. The full variable domain, in which reference TRBV7-2 and TRBJ2-1 provide the parts outside the CDR3, is GAGVSQSPSNKVTEKGKDVELRCDPISGHTALYWYRQSLGQGLEFLIYFQGNSAPDKSGLPSDRFSAERTGGSVSTLTIQRTQQEDSAVYLCASSLSAVRLYNEQFFGPGTRLTVL.

The V gene is TRBV6-5, the J gene TRBJ2-5, with 9 bases aligning to TRBD1. The CDR3 totals 14 residues. The V and J ends lost 6 bases and 5 bases, in that order; junction bases with no gene match: 7. Germline CDR1 MNHEY, CDR2 SVGAGI. CDR3 sequence (DNA): TGTGCCAGCAGACTACAGGGGGCCGGGGAGACCCAGTACTTC. Amino acids: CASRLQGAGETQYF.

This rearrangement joins TRBV2 to TRBJ1-2; 9 nucleotides agree with TRBD1. The germline V gene encodes CDR1 SNHLY and CDR2 FYNNEI. V shed 6 bases and J 5 bases; nucleotides not matched to a gene: 7. The CDR3 is 14 residues long. CDR3 bases: TGTGCCAGCAGGACGACAGGGGGGCTGTATGGCTACACCTTC. This gives the protein CASRTTGGLYGYTF.

V is TRBV27 and J is TRBJ2-6; 9 bases fit TRBD1. The CDR3 extends over 20 amino acids. Germline lookup yields CDR1 MNHEY and CDR2 SMNVEV (reference sequence). Trimming cost V 2 bases and J 0 bases; bases outside gene matches: 11. CDR3 DNA sequence: TGTGCCAGCAGTTTACTCGGGGTCGGGACAGGGAGCTCTGGGGCCAACGTCCTGACTTTC. Protein sequence: CASSLLGVGTGSSGANVLTF.

V is TRBV11-3 and J is TRBJ2-1; 13 bases line up with TRBD2. The CDR3 is made up of 19 amino acids. J lost 1 base, V lost 4 bases, and 10 bases had no gene match. Germline assignment: CDR1 SGHNT and CDR2 YENEEA. This CDR3 reads CASSSKGLAGAGSYNEQFF. For the CDR3, the DNA is TGTGCCAGCAGCTCAAAAGGACTAGCGGGAGCTGGGTCCTACAATGAGCAGTTCTTC.

The chain couples TRBV5-1 to TRBJ1-2; no clear D. V dropped 0 bases and J dropped 3 bases, with 12 bases sitting between them. Germline V gives CDR1 SGHRS, CDR2 YFSETQ. This CDR3 region has 15 residues. The CDR3 here is CASSLAPGFDYGYTF. The CDR3 DNA reads as TGCGCCAGCAGCTTGGCCCCCGGGTTTGACTATGGCTACACCTTC.

The chain has TRBV2 and TRBJ2-7; no firm D call. Germline CDR1 SNHLY, CDR2 FYNNEI. The ends were cut back, 6 bases at V and 5 bases at J, with 8 bases in the middle. This CDR3 region has 11 residues. CDR3 in amino acids: CASSYYNEQYF. The DNA of the CDR3 is TGTGCCAGCAGCTACTATAACGAGCAGTACTTC.

This chain uses TRBV7-2 with TRBJ1-1, with D uncertain. Trimming cost V 6 bases and J 4 bases, with 15 bases left between them. This CDR3 contains 14 residues. CDR1 SGHTA and CDR2 FQGNSA come from the germline V gene. The CDR3 nucleotides read TGTGCCAGCAGGTTTGAGGGTTTAATCACTGAAGCTTTCTTT. Translated, it gives CASRFEGLITEAFF.

Concerning this clone itself: Distinct nucleotide sequences in the sample also encode this CDR3. This sequence joins TRBV3-1 (or the pseudogene TRBV3-2) and TRBJ1-4; 8 bases are a match to TRBD1. Germline assignment: CDR1 LGHDT and CDR2 YNNKEL (reference sequence). This CDR3 spans 15 amino acids. V was clipped by 2 bases and J by 8 bases; unmatched bases: 7. The CDR3 bases are TGTGCCAGCAGCCAAAGCCAGGGGGCGGGAGAAAAACTGTTTTTT. Its translation is CASSQSQGAGEKLFF.

This chain uses TRBV9 with TRBJ2-6; D remains ambiguous. V shed 0 bases and J shed 3 bases, with 7 bases lying between them. The CDR3 spans 15 residues. Germline V gene lookup returns CDR1 SGDLS and CDR2 YYNGEE. CDR3 region: CASSVARRGANVLTF. In DNA, the CDR3 is TGTGCCAGCAGCGTAGCTAGACGTGGGGCCAACGTCCTGACTTTC.

The chain joins TRBV18 to TRBJ1-1, with D possibly matching TRBD1 (5 bases). V was pared by 4 bases and J by 0 bases, with 15 bases between. The V gene's germline CDR1 is KGHSH and CDR2 LQKENI. The CDR3 loop spans 16 amino acids. The CDR3 spells CASSRSHGAMNTEAFF. CDR3 sequence (DNA): TGTGCCAGCTCACGCTCCCATGGGGCGATGAACACTGAAGCTTTCTTT.